The 22 T cell receptor beta chains in this list originate from one sample, sequenced in a study of blood T cell repertoires in COVID-19. TCRdb keeps only in-frame clones here, not all; method: immunoSEQ multiplex PCR. Among around 250,000 clones listed, around 88% were seen once. Material: peripheral blood. All receptors derive from an elderly man with acute or convalescent COVID-19.

The genes are TRBV19 and TRBJ2-1; D may be TRBD2 (5 bases). The V end lost 1 base, the J end lost 12 bases, and 13 bases lay between the germline ends. CDR3 length equals 13 residues. Per the germline V gene, CDR1 is LNHDA and CDR2 is SQIVND (reference sequence). The chain's CDR3 is CASSIGTAAGQFF. DNA for the CDR3: TGTGCCAGTAGTATAGGTACAGCTGCGGGGCAGTTCTTC.

The chain employs TRBV5-1 and TRBJ2-5; 10 bases match TRBD2. J lost 5 bases, V lost 0 bases, and 4 bases had no gene match. Germline V gene lookup returns CDR1 SGHRS and CDR2 YFSETQ. The CDR3 consists of 15 residues. CDR3: CASSLDSGGVETQYF. The DNA of the CDR3 is TGCGCCAGCAGCTTGGACAGCGGGGGGGTTGAGACCCAGTACTTC. Based on the CDR3 plus reference TRBV5-1 and TRBJ2-5, the full variable domain is KAGVTQTPRYLIKTRGQQVTLSCSPISGHRSVSWYQQTPGQGLQFLFEYFSETQRNKGNFPGRFSGRQFSNSRSEMNVSTLELGDSALYLCASSLDSGGVETQYFGPGTRLLVL.

This clone was observed once. The CDR3 DNA sequence: TGTGCCAGCAGCCTCCCCGGGACAGGGGGCTACAATGAGCAGTTCTTC. Protein product: CASSLPGTGGYNEQFF. The chain has TRBV28 and TRBJ2-1, with 11 bases matching TRBD1. This CDR3 is built from 16 residues. The germline gives CDR1 MDHEN, CDR2 SYDVKM. Trimming at V came to 6 bases and at J to 3 bases, leaving 7 bases not matched to a gene.

This chain joins TRBV18 and TRBJ1-3; D not certain. V gave up 0 bases and J gave up 1 base, with 7 bases separating them. The CDR3 extends over 15 amino acids. Germline V gene data show CDR1 as KGHSH and CDR2 as LQKENI. In nucleotides, the CDR3 is TGTGCCAGCTCACCACCGGAGCCTTCTGGAAACACCATATATTTT. Translation gives CASSPPEPSGNTIYF.

The chain joins TRBV2 to TRBJ2-2; D perhaps matches TRBD1 (5 bases). Germline CDR1 is SNHLY and CDR2 is FYNNEI. V was cut by 4 bases and J by 8 bases, with 17 bases left in between. The CDR3 consists of 15 residues. The CDR3 DNA reads TGTGCCAGCAGTGCGTCTCGTGGGGCCTCGGGGGAGCTGTTTTTT. Protein sequence: CASSASRGASGELFF.

This chain connects TRBV20-1 to TRBJ1-1; D is unresolved. The V end lost 3 bases, the J end lost 7 bases, and 12 bases lay between the germline ends. CDR3 length: 12 amino acids. Germline CDR1 DFQATT, CDR2 SNEGSKA (reference sequence). The CDR3 DNA reads as TGCAGTGCTAGTACGGGTGGCAGTGAAGCTTTCTTT. Its translation is CSASTGGSEAFF.

This chain connects TRBV27 to TRBJ2-2; the D gene is possibly TRBD1 (5 bases). Germline lookup yields CDR1 MNHEY and CDR2 SMNVEV (reference sequence). This CDR3 is 16 amino acids long. V was cut by 6 bases and J by 0 bases, with 14 bases left in between. CDR3 DNA sequence: TGTGCCAGCAGGAACGGGCAGGGCGCGAACACCGGGGAGCTGTTTTTT. This translates into CASRNGQGANTGELFF.

The J gene is TRBJ2-1, the V gene TRBV6-5; perhaps TRBD2 as D (6 bases). Germline V gene sequence: CDR1 MNHEY, CDR2 SVGAGI. CDR3 length: 14 residues. Between the trimmed V and J ends, which lost 4 bases and 6 bases, there was a span of 13 bases. The CDR3 reads CASSFYAGINEQFF. CDR3 nucleotide sequence: TGTGCCAGCAGTTTTTATGCGGGGATCAATGAGCAGTTCTTC.

The chain has TRBV5-1 and TRBJ2-3, with D possibly being TRBD2 (7 bases). The V gene's germline CDR1 is SGHRS and CDR2 YFSETQ. Trimming shortened V by 0 bases and J by 2 bases, and 13 bases separated the two germline ends. This CDR3 spans 16 amino acids. The CDR3: CASSLGAGAITDTQYF. Written as DNA, the CDR3 is TGCGCCAGCAGCTTGGGCGCGGGGGCCATCACAGATACGCAGTATTTT.

This rearrangement joins TRBV25-1 to TRBJ2-7; the match to TRBD1 covers 9 bases. There are 15 residues in the CDR3. Losses at the gene ends were 6 bases for V and 6 bases for J; bases not matched to a gene: 12. Germline CDR1 MGHDK, CDR2 SYGVNS. The CDR3 coding sequence is TGTGCCAGCAGCGATCCCGGGACAGGGATATCCGAGCAGTACTTC. It is translated as CASSDPGTGISEQYF.

The rearrangement joins TRBV13 to TRBJ1-1; tentatively, D is TRBD1 (6 bases). The CDR3 runs to 15 residues. V was clipped by 5 bases and J by 3 bases, with 16 bases between them. Germline V lookup: CDR1 PRHDT, CDR2 FYEKMQ (reference sequence). For the CDR3, the DNA is TGTGCCAGCAGCACCCGACAGGAAGGGGACACTGAAGCTTTCTTT. Translation: CASSTRQEGDTEAFF.

This clone turned up a few times. This chain uses TRBV7-9 with TRBJ2-7; 11 nucleotides match TRBD1. Germline CDR1 and CDR2: SEHNR and FQNEAQ (reference sequence). Germline trimming cut 1 base from V and 4 bases from J; bases unmatched to any gene: 3. The CDR3 runs to 15 residues. This CDR3 reads CASSLGTGGIYEQYF. CDR3 coding DNA: TGTGCCAGCAGCTTAGGGACAGGGGGCATTTACGAGCAGTACTTC.

This clone is a singleton in its sample. The chain combines TRBV6-6 with TRBJ2-3; D unresolved. Germline CDR1 is MNHNY and CDR2 is SVGAGI (reference sequence). The CDR3 has 13 amino acids. Trimming left V 2 bases short and J 4 bases short, with 7 bases between. The CDR3 sequence is CASSYQNSDTQYF. DNA for the CDR3: TGTGCCAGCAGTTACCAAAACTCAGATACGCAGTATTTT.

The chain employs TRBV19 and TRBJ1-2; tentatively, D is TRBD1 (6 bases). This CDR3 is 14 amino acids long. CDR1 is LNHDA, CDR2 SQIVND, per germline (reference sequence). V lost 4 bases and J 3 bases, leaving 12 bases between the germline ends. CDR3 nucleotide sequence: TGTGCCAGTAGTAAACAGGGCAGGGACTATGGCTACACCTTC. This translates into CASSKQGRDYGYTF.

This sequence joins TRBV28 and TRBJ2-5, with D possibly matching TRBD1 (6 bases). Germline lookup yields CDR1 MDHEN and CDR2 SYDVKM. Trimming stripped 6 bases from V and 5 bases from J, with 16 bases between. The CDR3 length is 14 residues. This CDR3 reads CASSPQGFHETQYF. The CDR3 region has the DNA TGTGCCAGCAGCCCACAGGGTTTTCATGAGACCCAGTACTTC. The full variable domain, rest sourced from reference TRBV28 and TRBJ2-5, is DVKVTQSSRYLVKRTGEKVFLECVQDMDHENMFWYRQDPGLGLRLIYFSYDVKMKEKGDIPEGYSVSREKKERFSLILESASTNQTSMYLCASSPQGFHETQYFGPGTRLLVL.

V and J are TRBV29-1 and TRBJ2-2; 11 positions match TRBD2. There are 17 residues in the CDR3. Trimming removed 4 bases from V and 8 bases from J; junction bases left unmatched: 15. CDR1 and CDR2 from the germline V gene are SQVTM and ANQGSEA. CDR3 region: CSVGTSGGLFFIGELFF. The CDR3, as DNA: TGCAGCGTTGGAACTAGCGGGGGTTTGTTTTTTATAGGGGAGCTGTTTTTT.

The genes are TRBV9 and TRBJ2-5, with 8 bases fitting TRBD2. Trimming took 4 bases from V and 5 from J; bases not matched to a gene: 10. This CDR3 spans 15 amino acids. Germline CDR1 and CDR2: SGDLS and YYNGEE. The CDR3 DNA reads as TGTGCCAGCAGCTCCACCGGGACTAGTATGGAGACCCAGTACTTC. This sequence encodes CASSSTGTSMETQYF.

The rearrangement links TRBV5-1 to TRBJ2-2; D is possibly TRBD1 (7 bases). CDR3 size: 15 residues. Trimming took off 3 bases at V and 3 bases at J, with 12 bases between the two ends. Germline CDR1 reads SGHRS; CDR2 reads YFSETQ. DNA for the CDR3: TGCGCCAGCAGCTGGGGGGACAGACACACCGGGGAGCTGTTTTTT. Translating it yields CASSWGDRHTGELFF.

The CDR3 DNA sequence: TGTGCCAGCAGTGACCGGGACTGGGGGAATTCACCCCTCCACTTT. The encoded protein is CASSDRDWGNSPLHF. The chain recombines TRBV25-1 with TRBJ1-6; perhaps TRBD1 as D (5 bases). The CDR3 sequence is 15 residues long. Trimming cost V 3 bases and J 7 bases, with 13 bases left between them. Germline values: CDR1 MGHDK, CDR2 SYGVNS.

The V and J genes are TRBV18 and TRBJ1-1; TRBD1 agrees at 7 bases. CDR1 is KGHSH, CDR2 LQKENI, per germline. The V and J ends lost 3 bases and 11 bases, in that order; junction bases with no gene match: 9. The CDR3 spans 13 residues. CDR3 amino acids: CASSPGQKVEAFF. The CDR3 DNA reads TGTGCCAGCTCACCGGGACAGAAGGTTGAGGCTTTCTTT.

Here the CDR3 reads CASSSSPGNQETQYF. CDR3 bases: TGTGCCAGTAGTTCATCCCCGGGGAATCAAGAGACCCAGTACTTC. The V call is TRBV19, the J call TRBJ2-5, with TRBD2 as a possible D gene (5 bases). Between the trimmed V and J ends, which lost 5 bases and 2 bases, there was a span of 15 bases. CDR1 LNHDA and CDR2 SQIVND come from the germline V gene (reference sequence). CDR3 length: 15 amino acids.

This chain joins TRBV2 and TRBJ2-7; D might be TRBD1 (6 bases). The V gene lost 8 bases and the J gene lost 6 bases, with 17 bases spanning the gap. The length of the CDR3 is 13 residues. Germline loops: CDR1 SNHLY, CDR2 FYNNEI. CDR3 coding DNA: TGTGCCAGCTGGGCAGGGGTGATGGCCGAGCAGTACTTC. Its protein product is CASWAGVMAEQYF.